This T cell receptor beta chain was recovered during a study of blood T cell repertoires in COVID-19. V was clipped by 5 bases and J by 3 bases, with 13 bases between them. The germline gives CDR1 SGDLS, CDR2 YYNGEE. This CDR3 has 14 amino acids. Generated by immunoSEQ multiplex PCR, the TCRdb table keeps only in-frame clones and is missing some. The sample gives about 120,000 clones, approximately 85% of which show up once; approximately 10% is in the top ten. The chain joins TRBV9 to TRBJ2-3, with D perhaps matching TRBD1 (5 bases). The sequencing sample was made of peripheral blood. This TCR was sampled from a man of 80 years or more with acute or convalescent COVID-19. The CDR3 coding sequence is TGTGCCAGCAGTAACAGGCCAGATACAGATACGCAGTATTTT. Encoded protein: CASSNRPDTDTQYF.